These 27 T cell receptor beta chains were sequenced from one sample in a study of cytomegalovirus exposure and HLA in healthy donors. The study ran its PCR with 60 Vbeta and 13 Jbeta primers. Measured with immunoSEQ multiplex PCR; TCRdb has only the in-frame clones, and not every one. Found here are about 76,000 clones, around 80% of them singletons; the top ten hold around 2.5%. The sample consisted of PBMCs. These receptor sequences come from a man under 40 in good health and CMV-seronegative.

This chain uses TRBV4-2 with TRBJ1-3; maybe TRBD1 (6 bases). Trimming took 0 bases from V and 2 from J, leaving 14 bases between them. The CDR3 is 17 amino acids. Germline CDR1 and CDR2: LGHNA and YNFKEQ. The CDR3 nucleotides read TGTGCCAGCAGCCAAGATAGAACAGGGATGGCTGGAAACACCATATATTTT. It yields the protein CASSQDRTGMAGNTIYF.

The CDR3 coding sequence is TGCGCCAGCAGCCAAGTGGAGGGAAGGACAGATACGCAGTATTTT. It yields the protein CASSQVEGRTDTQYF. The chain links TRBV4-1 to TRBJ2-3; perhaps TRBD2 as D (6 bases). CDR3 size: 15 residues. Germline V gene sequence: CDR1 MGHRA, CDR2 YSYEKL. V was trimmed by 1 base and J by 3 bases, leaving 11 bases between them.

The chain recombines TRBV29-1 with TRBJ1-1, with TRBD1 matching 8 bases. The CDR3 spans 12 residues. Germline-derived CDR1 and CDR2 are SQVTM and ANQGSEA. The junction had 4 bases not matched to a gene; V was cut back by 4 bases and J by 6 bases. The CDR3 region is CSVGQGTSEAFF. The CDR3 nucleotides read TGCAGCGTTGGACAGGGGACATCTGAAGCTTTCTTT.

The chain is built from TRBV5-1 and TRBJ1-2; D call uncertain. CDR1 is SGHRS, CDR2 YFSETQ, per germline. The CDR3 sequence is 13 residues long. Trimming shortened V by 4 bases and J by 8 bases, and 15 bases separated the two germline ends. CDR3 nucleotides: TGCGCCAGCAGCACAGCAGGTGTTTGGGGCTACACCTTC. Translated: CASSTAGVWGYTF.

V usage is TRBV5-1 and J usage is TRBJ2-1; TRBD1 might be the D (6 bases). V was pared by 2 bases and J by 4 bases, with 10 bases between. The germline V gene has CDR1 SGHRS and CDR2 YFSETQ. This CDR3 contains 14 residues. CDR3 in amino acids: CASSFETGYNEQFF. The CDR3 coding sequence is TGCGCCAGCAGCTTTGAGACAGGTTACAATGAGCAGTTCTTC.

Comment on this clone: The same CDR3 also results from other DNA sequences found in this sample. This chain uses TRBV7-2 with TRBJ1-5, with a weak D call TRBD1 (5 bases). The V end was cut by 5 bases, the J end by 4 bases, with 12 bases between. CDR1 and CDR2 (germline): SGHTA, FQGNSA. This CDR3 has 14 amino acids. The CDR3 here is CASSPQGSNQPQHF. Written as DNA, the CDR3 is TGTGCCAGCAGCCCTCAGGGTTCTAATCAGCCCCAGCATTTT.

The chain uses TRBV28 and TRBJ2-5; 7 bases match TRBD2. CDR1 is MDHEN and CDR2 is SYDVKM in the germline V gene. V trimming: 7 bases; J trimming: 3 bases; junction bases outside the gene matches: 8. The CDR3 sequence is 14 residues long. As DNA, the CDR3 is TGTGCCAGCACCCCATTGAGCGGGGAAGAGACCCAGTACTTC. Translating it yields CASTPLSGEETQYF.

This sequence joins TRBV10-2 and TRBJ2-5, with 8 bases fitting TRBD2. The J segment lost 7 bases and the V segment lost 8 bases, leaving 18 bases of the junction unmatched. This CDR3 region has 16 residues. From germline, CDR1 is WSHSY and CDR2 SAAADI. CDR3 region: CASGLAGTEKRGTQYF. The DNA for the CDR3 is TGCGCCAGCGGGTTAGCGGGAACAGAGAAAAGGGGGACCCAGTACTTC.

The chain joins TRBV4-3 to TRBJ1-2; possibly TRBD1 for D (6 bases). Germline values: CDR1 LGHNA, CDR2 YSLEER. V was cut by 3 bases and J by 3 bases, with 17 bases left in between. This CDR3 has 16 amino acids. CDR3 sequence: CASSQNRVPLDYGYTF. CDR3 nucleotides: TGCGCCAGCAGCCAGAACAGGGTCCCGCTCGACTATGGCTACACCTTC.

This chain connects TRBV6-5 to TRBJ2-2; unclear D gene. Germline CDR1 MNHEY, CDR2 SVGAGI. This CDR3 region has 14 residues. Trimming took off 3 bases at V and 1 base at J, with 6 bases between the two ends. CDR3 sequence: CASSYGLNTGELFF. CDR3 nucleotides: TGTGCCAGCAGTTATGGCTTGAACACCGGGGAGCTGTTTTTT.

The rearrangement uses TRBV19 and TRBJ2-7; 10 bases fit TRBD1. The CDR3 length is 15 residues. J gave up 5 bases and V 3 bases, and 7 bases lay outside the gene matches. Germline V CDR1 and CDR2: LNHDA, SQIVND (reference sequence). The CDR3 loop is CASSITAGTGDEQYF. DNA for the CDR3: TGTGCCAGTAGTATCACTGCCGGGACAGGGGACGAGCAGTACTTC.

The chain couples TRBV19 to TRBJ2-6, with TRBD1 matching over 10 bases. Germline-derived CDR1 and CDR2 are LNHDA and SQIVND (reference sequence). Trimming took 6 bases from V and 2 from J; bases not matched to a gene: 7. The CDR3 loop spans 17 amino acids. In DNA, the CDR3 is TGTGCCAGTAGGTCGACAGGGGGCGCGGCTGGGGCCAACGTCCTGACTTTC. Translated, it gives CASRSTGGAAGANVLTF.

The chain recombines TRBV5-1 with TRBJ1-3; no clear D. This CDR3 has 15 residues. The V end was cut by 4 bases, the J end by 4 bases, with 15 bases between. Germline V lookup: CDR1 SGHRS, CDR2 YFSETQ. The CDR3 is CASSRPEGSGNTIYF. CDR3 nucleotide sequence: TGCGCCAGCAGCCGGCCGGAGGGCTCCGGAAACACCATATATTTT.

The chain is built from TRBV4-3 and TRBJ2-7; D possibly corresponds to TRBD1 (6 bases). The germline V gene has CDR1 LGHNA and CDR2 YSLEER. Trimming stripped 3 bases from V and 5 bases from J, with 17 bases between. This CDR3 has 15 amino acids. CDR3 sequence: CASSQHSGVHNEQYF. The CDR3 region has the DNA TGCGCCAGCAGCCAGCATTCAGGGGTACACAACGAGCAGTACTTC.

This sequence joins TRBV4-1 and TRBJ1-6; no reliable D call. CDR1 and CDR2 (germline): MGHRA, YSYEKL. The CDR3 is 12 residues long. Trimming cost V 1 base and J 10 bases, with 5 bases left between them. The CDR3 loop reads CASSQGGSPLHF. The CDR3 nucleotides read TGCGCCAGCAGCCAAGGAGGCTCACCCCTCCACTTT.

The chain is built from TRBV5-1 and TRBJ2-1; TRBD2 matches 14 bases. This CDR3 comprises 14 residues. CDR1 and CDR2 from the germline V gene are SGHRS and YFSETQ. With V trimmed by 5 bases and J by 9 bases, 4 bases remained unmatched. The CDR3 loop reads CASSLTSGRGEQFF. CDR3 nucleotide sequence: TGCGCCAGCAGTTTGACTAGCGGGAGGGGTGAGCAGTTCTTC.

V usage is TRBV10-3 and J usage is TRBJ2-2; D may be TRBD1 (6 bases). This CDR3 spans 15 amino acids. V was cut by 3 bases and J by 6 bases, with 14 bases left in between. Germline loops: CDR1 ENHRY, CDR2 SYGVKD. CDR3 sequence: CAISDRGKSAGELFF. The CDR3 DNA reads as TGTGCCATCAGTGACAGGGGTAAATCGGCCGGGGAGCTGTTTTTT.

This clone was seen only a few times. This chain connects TRBV5-1 to TRBJ2-2; no clear D gene. CDR3 length equals 15 residues. V was shortened by 1 base and J by 5 bases, with 12 bases between the two germline ends. CDR1 SGHRS and CDR2 YFSETQ come from the germline V gene. The CDR3 reads CASSLNPTRTGELFF. The DNA of the CDR3 is TGCGCCAGCAGCTTGAATCCGACCAGGACCGGGGAGCTGTTTTTT. Full variable domain (missing parts from reference TRBV5-1 and TRBJ2-2): KAGVTQTPRYLIKTRGQQVTLSCSPISGHRSVSWYQQTPGQGLQFLFEYFSETQRNKGNFPGRFSGRQFSNSRSEMNVSTLELGDSALYLCASSLNPTRTGELFFGEGSRLTVL.

V gene TRBV5-1 combines with J gene TRBJ2-4; a possible D gene is TRBD1 (5 bases). The assigned J gene may be wrong: the sequence end matches TRBJ2-5 better. The CDR3 consists of 12 residues. Germline V CDR1 and CDR2: SGHRS, YFSETQ. The DNA for the CDR3 is TGCGCCAGCAGCTTGGGTGACAGGACCCAGTACTTC. Its protein product is CASSLGDRTQYF.

The V call is TRBV7-6, the J call TRBJ2-2; the match to TRBD1 covers 7 bases. The germline V gene has CDR1 SGHVS and CDR2 FNYEAQ. The CDR3 totals 11 residues. The CDR3 DNA follows: TGTGCTATAGGGGGCGGCGGGGAGCTGTTTTTT. As protein: CAIGGGGELFF. Drawing the rest from reference TRBV7-6 and TRBJ2-2, the complete variable domain is GAGVSQSPRYKVTKRGQDVALRCDPISGHVSLYWYRQALGQGPEFLTYFNYEAQQDKSGLPNDRFSAERPEGSISTLTIQRTEQRDSAMYRCAIGGGGELFFGEGSRLTVL.

The chain links TRBV11-1 to TRBJ1-3, with a possible D match to TRBD1 (6 bases). Germline CDR1 SGHAT, CDR2 FQDESV (reference sequence). The CDR3 is made up of 13 amino acids. Trimming removed 5 bases at V and 3 bases at J, with 8 bases between. As DNA, the CDR3 is TGTGCCAGCAGCCCGGACAGTGGAAACACCATATATTTT. Translated: CASSPDSGNTIYF. Filled out from reference TRBV11-1 and TRBJ1-3, the complete variable domain reads EAEVAQSPRYKITEKSQAVAFWCDPISGHATLYWYRQILGQGPELLVQFQDESVVDDSQLPKDRFSAERLKGVDSTLKIQPAELGDSAMYLCASSPDSGNTIYFGEGSWLTVV.

Only one count was recorded for this clone. One junction end does not reproduce the germline sequence, and a read error may be involved. This chain links TRBV14 with TRBJ2-3; D is perhaps TRBD2 (6 bases). CDR3 size: 16 residues. Per the germline V gene, CDR1 is SGHDN and CDR2 is FVKESK. The CDR3 nucleotides read TGTGCCCGCAGCCACCTCGGGGGTCAGGGCGCAGATACGCAGTATTTT. Encoded protein: CARSHLGGQGADTQYF. The full variable domain, in which reference TRBV14 and TRBJ2-3 provide the parts outside the CDR3, is EAGVTQFPSHSVIEKGQTVTLRCDPISGHDNLYWYRRVMGKEIKFLLHFVKESKQDESGMPNNRFLAERTGGTYSTLKVQPAELEDSGVYFCARSHLGGQGADTQYFGPGTRLTVL.

Worth noting for this clone: One end of the junction does not line up with germline, which may come from a read error. The chain employs TRBV5-6 and TRBJ1-5; tentative D call: TRBD1 (5 bases). CDR1 is SGHDT, CDR2 YYEEEE, per germline. The CDR3 has 15 amino acids. The CDR3 region has the DNA TGTCCCAGCAGCCGCCGACAGACTTACAATCAGCCCCAGCATTTT. Protein sequence: CPSSRRQTYNQPQHF.

This chain joins TRBV28 and TRBJ2-3, with 9 bases that match TRBD2. This CDR3 is 14 amino acids long. The V gene's germline CDR1 is MDHEN and CDR2 SYDVKM. V dropped 4 bases and J dropped 4; count of bases not matched to a gene: 3. The CDR3 DNA reads TGTGCCAGCAGTTCCGGGACTAGCCCAGATACGCAGTATTTT. Its protein is CASSSGTSPDTQYF.

The J gene is TRBJ2-1, the V gene TRBV11-2; the D gene is possibly TRBD2 (5 bases). The V gene's germline CDR1 is SGHAT and CDR2 FQNNGV. Trimming took 4 bases from V and 1 from J, leaving 11 bases between them. This CDR3 comprises 15 residues. The CDR3 DNA is TGTGCCAGCAGCTCCTATCGGGGTTCCTACAATGAGCAGTTCTTC. It encodes CASSSYRGSYNEQFF.

The chain couples TRBV7-3 to TRBJ2-1; 8 bases agree with TRBD2. The V and J ends lost 5 bases and 4 bases, in that order; junction bases with no gene match: 10. The CDR3 spans 16 residues. Germline CDR1 is SGHTA and CDR2 is FQGTGA. This chain's CDR3 is CASSPGPGGPYNEQFF. The CDR3 DNA reads TGTGCCAGCAGCCCAGGCCCGGGGGGGCCGTACAATGAGCAGTTCTTC.

The chain combines TRBV7-9 with TRBJ2-2; D might be TRBD1 (5 bases). In germline, CDR1 is SEHNR, CDR2 FQNEAQ (reference sequence). V lost 1 base, J lost 0 bases, and 6 bases lay in between. The CDR3 totals 15 residues. The CDR3, as DNA: TGTGCCAGCAGCTTAGGGGGCCCGAACACCGGGGAGCTGTTTTTT. Encoded protein: CASSLGGPNTGELFF.